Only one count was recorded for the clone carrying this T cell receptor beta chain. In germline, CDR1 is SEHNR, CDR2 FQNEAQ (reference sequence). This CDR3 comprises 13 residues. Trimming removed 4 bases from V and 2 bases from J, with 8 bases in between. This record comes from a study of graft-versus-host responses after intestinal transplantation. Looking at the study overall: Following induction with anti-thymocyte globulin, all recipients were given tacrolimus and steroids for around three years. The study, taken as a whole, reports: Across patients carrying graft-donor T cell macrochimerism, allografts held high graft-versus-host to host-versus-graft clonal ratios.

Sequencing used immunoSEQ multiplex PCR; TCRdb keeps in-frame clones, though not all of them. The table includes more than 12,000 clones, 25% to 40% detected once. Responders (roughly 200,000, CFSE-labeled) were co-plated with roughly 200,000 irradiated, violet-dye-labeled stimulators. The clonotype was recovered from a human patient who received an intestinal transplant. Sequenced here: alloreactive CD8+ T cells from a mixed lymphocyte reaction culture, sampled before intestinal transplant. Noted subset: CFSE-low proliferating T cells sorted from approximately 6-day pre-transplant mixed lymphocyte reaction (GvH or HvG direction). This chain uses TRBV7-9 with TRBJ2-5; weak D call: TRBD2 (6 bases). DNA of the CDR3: TGTGCCAGCAGCTCCCGGGAGCAAGAGACCCAGTACTTC. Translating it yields CASSSREQETQYF.